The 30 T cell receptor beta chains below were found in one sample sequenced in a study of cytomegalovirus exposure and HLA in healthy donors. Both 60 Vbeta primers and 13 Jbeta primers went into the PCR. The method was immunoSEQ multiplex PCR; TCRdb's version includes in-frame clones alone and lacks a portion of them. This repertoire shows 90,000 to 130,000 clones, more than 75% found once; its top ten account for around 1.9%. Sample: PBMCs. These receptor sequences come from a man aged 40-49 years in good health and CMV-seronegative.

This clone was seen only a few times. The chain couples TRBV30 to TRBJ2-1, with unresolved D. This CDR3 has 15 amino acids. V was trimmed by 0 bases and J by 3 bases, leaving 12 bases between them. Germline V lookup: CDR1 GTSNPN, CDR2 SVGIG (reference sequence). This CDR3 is CAWSVGTAHYNEQFF. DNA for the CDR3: TGTGCCTGGAGTGTAGGTACAGCACACTACAATGAGCAGTTCTTC. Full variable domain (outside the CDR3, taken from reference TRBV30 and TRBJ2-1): SQTIHQWPATLVQPVGSPLSLECTVEGTSNPNLYWYRQAAGRGLQLLFYSVGIGQISSEVPQNLSASRPQDRQFILSSKKLLLSDSGFYLCAWSVGTAHYNEQFFGPGTRLTVL.

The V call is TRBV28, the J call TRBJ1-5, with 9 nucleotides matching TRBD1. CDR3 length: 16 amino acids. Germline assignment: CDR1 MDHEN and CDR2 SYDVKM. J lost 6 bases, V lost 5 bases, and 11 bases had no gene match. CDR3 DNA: TGTGCCAGCAGTAACCAGGGACAGGGAAGAGGTCAGCCCCAGCATTTT. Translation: CASSNQGQGRGQPQHF.

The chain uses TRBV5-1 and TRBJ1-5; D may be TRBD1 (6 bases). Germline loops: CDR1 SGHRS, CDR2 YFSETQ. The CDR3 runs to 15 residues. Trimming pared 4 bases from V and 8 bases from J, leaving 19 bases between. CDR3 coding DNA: TGCGCCAGCAGCGCCGGACAGTTTCCAGGGGAGCCCCAGCATTTT. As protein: CASSAGQFPGEPQHF.

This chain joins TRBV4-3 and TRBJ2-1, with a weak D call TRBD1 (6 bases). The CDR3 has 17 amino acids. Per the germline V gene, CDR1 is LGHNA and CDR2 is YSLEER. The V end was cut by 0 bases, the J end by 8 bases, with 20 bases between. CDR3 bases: TGCGCCAGCAGCCAAGAAGATCTCCCAGGGGCAATCGATGAGCAGTTCTTC. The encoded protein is CASSQEDLPGAIDEQFF.

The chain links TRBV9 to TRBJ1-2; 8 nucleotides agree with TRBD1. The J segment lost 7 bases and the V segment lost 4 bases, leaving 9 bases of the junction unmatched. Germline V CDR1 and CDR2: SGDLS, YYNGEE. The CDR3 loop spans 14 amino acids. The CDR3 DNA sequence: TGTGCCAGCAGCCTCTCGACAGGGGTGGCTGGCTACACCTTC. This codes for CASSLSTGVAGYTF.

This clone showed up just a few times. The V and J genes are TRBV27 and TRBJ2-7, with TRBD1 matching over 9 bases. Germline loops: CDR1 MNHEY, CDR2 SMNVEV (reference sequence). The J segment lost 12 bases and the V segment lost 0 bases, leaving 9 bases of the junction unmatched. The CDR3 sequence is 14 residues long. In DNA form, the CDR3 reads TGTGCCAGCAGTTTATCCGCACAGGGGGCGCGTTGGTACTTC. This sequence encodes CASSLSAQGARWYF.

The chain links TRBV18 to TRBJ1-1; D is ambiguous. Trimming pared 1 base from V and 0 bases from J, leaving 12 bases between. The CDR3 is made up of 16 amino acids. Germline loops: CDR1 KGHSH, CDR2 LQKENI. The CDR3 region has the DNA TGTGCCAGCTCACCACTCGATAAGCAAGTGAACACTGAAGCTTTCTTT. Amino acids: CASSPLDKQVNTEAFF.

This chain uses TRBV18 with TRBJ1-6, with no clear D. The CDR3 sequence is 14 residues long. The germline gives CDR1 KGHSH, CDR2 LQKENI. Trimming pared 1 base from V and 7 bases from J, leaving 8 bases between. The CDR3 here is CASSPRGGNSPLHF. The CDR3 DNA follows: TGTGCCAGCTCACCACGGGGAGGGAATTCACCCCTCCACTTT.

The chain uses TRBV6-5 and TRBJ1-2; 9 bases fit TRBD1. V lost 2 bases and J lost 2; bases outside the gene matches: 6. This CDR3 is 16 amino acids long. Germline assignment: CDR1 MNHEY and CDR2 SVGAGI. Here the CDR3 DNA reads TGTGCCAGCAGTTACCGGCAGGGACAGGGAAACTATGGCTACACCTTC. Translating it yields CASSYRQGQGNYGYTF.

The CDR3, as DNA: TGCGCCAGCAGCTTCGGAGGCGGCTACGAGCAGTACTTC. Protein product: CASSFGGGYEQYF. The chain links TRBV5-1 to TRBJ2-7; D may be TRBD2 (5 bases). CDR3 size: 13 residues. Trimming took off 2 bases at V and 3 bases at J, with 9 bases between the two ends. Germline V lookup: CDR1 SGHRS, CDR2 YFSETQ.

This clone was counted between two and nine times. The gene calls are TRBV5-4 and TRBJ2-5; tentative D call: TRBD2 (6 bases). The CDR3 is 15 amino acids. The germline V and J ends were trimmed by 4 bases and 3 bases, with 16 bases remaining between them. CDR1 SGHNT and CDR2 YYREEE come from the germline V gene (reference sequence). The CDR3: CASSPGVGEEETQYF. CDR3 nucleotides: TGTGCCAGCAGCCCGGGGGTCGGGGAAGAAGAGACCCAGTACTTC.

The CDR3 DNA sequence: TGTGCCAGCAGTTCCCCGGGTAATGAGCAGTTCTTC. This sequence encodes CASSSPGNEQFF. This chain connects TRBV6-5 to TRBJ2-1; D remains ambiguous. CDR1 is MNHEY and CDR2 is SVGAGI in the germline V gene. With 4 bases removed from V and 7 bases from J, the gap between germline ends came to 8 bases. This CDR3 is 12 amino acids long.

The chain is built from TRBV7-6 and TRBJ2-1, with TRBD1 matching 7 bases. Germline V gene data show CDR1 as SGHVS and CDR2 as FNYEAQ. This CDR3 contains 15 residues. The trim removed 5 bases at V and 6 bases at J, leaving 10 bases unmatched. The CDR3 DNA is TGTGCCAGCAGCGCGCAGCCACAGGGGCTCAATGAGCAGTTCTTC. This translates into CASSAQPQGLNEQFF.

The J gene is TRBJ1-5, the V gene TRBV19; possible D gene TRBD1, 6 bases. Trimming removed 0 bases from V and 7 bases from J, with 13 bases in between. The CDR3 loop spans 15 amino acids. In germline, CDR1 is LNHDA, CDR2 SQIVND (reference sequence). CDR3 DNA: TGTGCCAGTAGTATAGATCAGACAGGATGGCAGCCCCAGCATTTT. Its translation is CASSIDQTGWQPQHF.

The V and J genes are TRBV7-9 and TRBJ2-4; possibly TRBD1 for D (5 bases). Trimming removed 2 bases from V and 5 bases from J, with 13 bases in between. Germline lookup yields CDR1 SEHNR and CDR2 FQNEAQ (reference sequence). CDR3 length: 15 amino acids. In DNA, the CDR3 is TGTGCCAGCAGCTTAACCGCAGGGATCCAAAACATTCAGTACTTC. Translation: CASSLTAGIQNIQYF.

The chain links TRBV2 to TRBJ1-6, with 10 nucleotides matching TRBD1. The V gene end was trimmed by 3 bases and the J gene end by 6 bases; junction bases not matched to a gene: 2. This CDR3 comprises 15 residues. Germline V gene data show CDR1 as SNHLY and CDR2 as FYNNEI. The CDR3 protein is CASSDGTGVNSPLHF. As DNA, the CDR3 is TGTGCCAGCAGTGATGGGACAGGGGTTAATTCACCCCTCCACTTT.

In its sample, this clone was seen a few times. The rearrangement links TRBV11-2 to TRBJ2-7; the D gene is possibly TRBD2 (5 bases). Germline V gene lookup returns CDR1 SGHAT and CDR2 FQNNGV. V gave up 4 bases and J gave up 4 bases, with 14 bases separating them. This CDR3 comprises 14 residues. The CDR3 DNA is TGTGCCAGCAGCTCAAAGGCGGGTGGGTACGAGCAGTACTTC. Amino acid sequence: CASSSKAGGYEQYF.

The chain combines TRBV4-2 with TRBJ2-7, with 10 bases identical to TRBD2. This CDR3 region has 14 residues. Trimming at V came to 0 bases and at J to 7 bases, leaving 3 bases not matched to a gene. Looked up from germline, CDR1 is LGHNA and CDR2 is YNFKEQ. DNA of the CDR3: TGTGCCAGCAGCCAAGATGTTAGCGGGGGGGAGCAGTACTTC. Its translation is CASSQDVSGGEQYF.

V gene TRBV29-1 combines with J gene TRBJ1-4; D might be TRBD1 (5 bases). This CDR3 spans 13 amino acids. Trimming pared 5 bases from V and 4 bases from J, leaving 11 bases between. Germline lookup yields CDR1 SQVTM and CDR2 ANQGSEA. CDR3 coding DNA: TGCAGCGTTCTAGGACACGGTAATGAAAAACTGTTTTTT. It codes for CSVLGHGNEKLFF. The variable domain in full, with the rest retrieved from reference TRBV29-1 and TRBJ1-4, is SAVISQKPSRDICQRGTSLTIQCQVDSQVTMMFWYRQQPGQSLTLIATANQGSEATYESGFVIDKFPISRPNLTFSTLTVSNMSPEDSSIYLCSVLGHGNEKLFFGSGTQLSVL.

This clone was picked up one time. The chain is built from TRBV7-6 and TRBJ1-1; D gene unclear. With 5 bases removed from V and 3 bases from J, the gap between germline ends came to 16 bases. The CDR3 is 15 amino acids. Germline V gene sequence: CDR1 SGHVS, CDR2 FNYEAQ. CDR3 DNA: TGTGCCAGCAGCCCCCTGGCACAGATGCACACTGAAGCTTTCTTT. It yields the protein CASSPLAQMHTEAFF.

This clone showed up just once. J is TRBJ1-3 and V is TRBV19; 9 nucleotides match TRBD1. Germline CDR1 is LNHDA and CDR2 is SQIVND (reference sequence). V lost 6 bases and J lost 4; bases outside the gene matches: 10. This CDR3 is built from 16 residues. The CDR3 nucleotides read TGTGCCAGTAGCCCCGCGGGGACAGGGCCCGGAAACACCATATATTTT. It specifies CASSPAGTGPGNTIYF.

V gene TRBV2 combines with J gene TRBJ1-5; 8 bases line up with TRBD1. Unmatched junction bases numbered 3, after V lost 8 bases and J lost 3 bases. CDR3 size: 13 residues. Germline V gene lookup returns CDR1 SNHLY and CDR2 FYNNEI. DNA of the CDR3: TGTGCCAGCCAGGACAGGGACAATCAGCCCCAGCATTTT. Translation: CASQDRDNQPQHF. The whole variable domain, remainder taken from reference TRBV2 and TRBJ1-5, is EPEVTQTPSHQVTQMGQEVILRCVPISNHLYFYWYRQILGQKVEFLVSFYNNEISEKSEIFDDQFSVERPDGSNFTLKIRSTKLEDSAMYFCASQDRDNQPQHFGDGTRLSIL.

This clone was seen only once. CDR3 bases: TGCGCCAGCAGCGCAGGACAGGCAAGCAATGAGCAGTTCTTC. Encoded protein: CASSAGQASNEQFF. The chain combines TRBV5-1 with TRBJ2-1, with TRBD1 matching over 7 bases. V shed 4 bases, J shed 6 bases, and the junction held 7 bases outside the gene matches. CDR3 length equals 14 residues. The germline V gene encodes CDR1 SGHRS and CDR2 YFSETQ.

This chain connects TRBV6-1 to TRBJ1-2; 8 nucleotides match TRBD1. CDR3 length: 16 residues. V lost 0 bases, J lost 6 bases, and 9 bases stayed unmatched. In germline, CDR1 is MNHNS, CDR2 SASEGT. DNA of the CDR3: TGTGCCAGCAGTGAAGCGGTCGGGACAGGTCAGGATGGCTACACCTTC. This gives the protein CASSEAVGTGQDGYTF.

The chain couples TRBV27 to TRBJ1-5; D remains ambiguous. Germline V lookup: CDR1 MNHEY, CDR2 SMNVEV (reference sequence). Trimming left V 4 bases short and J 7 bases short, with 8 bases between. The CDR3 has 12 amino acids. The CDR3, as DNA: TGTGCCAGCAGTTCCCCGGGGCAGCCCCAGCATTTT. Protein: CASSSPGQPQHF.

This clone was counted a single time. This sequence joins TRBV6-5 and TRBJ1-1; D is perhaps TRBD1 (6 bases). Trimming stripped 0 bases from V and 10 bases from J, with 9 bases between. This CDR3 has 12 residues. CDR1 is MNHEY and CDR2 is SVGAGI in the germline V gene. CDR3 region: CASSYSGGPAFF. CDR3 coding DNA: TGTGCCAGCAGTTACTCGGGGGGGCCAGCTTTCTTT.

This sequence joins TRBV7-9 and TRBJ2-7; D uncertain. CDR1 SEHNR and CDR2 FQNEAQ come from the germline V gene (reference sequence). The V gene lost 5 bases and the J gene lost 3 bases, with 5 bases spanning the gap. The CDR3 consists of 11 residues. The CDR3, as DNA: TGTGCCAGCAGCCTCCTCTACGAGCAGTACTTC. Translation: CASSLLYEQYF.

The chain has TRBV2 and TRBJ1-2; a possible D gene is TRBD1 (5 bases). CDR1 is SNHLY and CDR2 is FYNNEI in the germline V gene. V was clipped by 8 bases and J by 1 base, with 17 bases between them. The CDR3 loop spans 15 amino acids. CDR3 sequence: CASDTPGQGNYGYTF. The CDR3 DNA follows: TGTGCCAGCGATACACCCGGGCAGGGTAACTATGGCTACACCTTC.

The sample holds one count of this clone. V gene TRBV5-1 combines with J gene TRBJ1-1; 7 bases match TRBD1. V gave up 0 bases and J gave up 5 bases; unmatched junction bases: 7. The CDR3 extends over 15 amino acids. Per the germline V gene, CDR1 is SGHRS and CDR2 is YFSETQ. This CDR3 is CASSLGGTEGTEAFF. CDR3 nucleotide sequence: TGCGCCAGCAGCTTGGGCGGGACAGAGGGGACTGAAGCTTTCTTT.

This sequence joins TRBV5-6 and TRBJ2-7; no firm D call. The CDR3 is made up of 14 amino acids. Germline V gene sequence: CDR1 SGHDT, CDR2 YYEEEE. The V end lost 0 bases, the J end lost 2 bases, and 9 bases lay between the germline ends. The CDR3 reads CASSLVGRPYEQYF. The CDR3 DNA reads TGTGCCAGCAGCTTGGTGGGCCGACCCTACGAGCAGTACTTC.